The TCR beta chain under discussion was sequenced for a study of cytomegalovirus exposure and HLA in healthy donors. Whole-study results and caveats: In a later analysis, common viral pathogens appeared linked to several of the most significant clusters. Cytomegalovirus association was listed for around 180 TCR beta chains.

Samples came from healthy bone marrow donors. Primers: 60 Vbeta forward and 13 Jbeta reverse. The data were produced by immunoSEQ multiplex PCR, yet TCRdb's version contains in-frame clones alone and is incomplete. This table holds approximately 150,000 clones, 76% found once. This clone was picked up a small number of times. Antigen: not known. Germline CDR1 reads MNHNS; CDR2 reads SASEGT. CDR3 length: 12 amino acids. V shed 4 bases and J shed 6 bases, with 10 bases lying between them. Sequenced: PBMCs. The gene calls are TRBV6-1 and TRBJ2-7, with D possibly matching TRBD1 (6 bases). The receptor's source is a man aged 35 to 55 in good health and CMV-seronegative. CDR3 region: CASSGMGAEQYF. CDR3 sequence (DNA): TGTGCCAGCAGTGGTATGGGGGCCGAGCAGTACTTC.